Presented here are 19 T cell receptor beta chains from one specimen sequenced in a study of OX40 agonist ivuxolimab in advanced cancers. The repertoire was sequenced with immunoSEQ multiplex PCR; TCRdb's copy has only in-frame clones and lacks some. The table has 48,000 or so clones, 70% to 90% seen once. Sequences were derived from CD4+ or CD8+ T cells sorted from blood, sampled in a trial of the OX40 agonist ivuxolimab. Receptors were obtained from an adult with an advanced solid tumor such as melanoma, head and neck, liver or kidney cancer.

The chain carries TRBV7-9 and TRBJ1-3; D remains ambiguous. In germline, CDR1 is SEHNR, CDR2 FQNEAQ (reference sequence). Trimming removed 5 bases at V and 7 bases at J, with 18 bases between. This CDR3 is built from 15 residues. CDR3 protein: CASSTDLRERNTIYF. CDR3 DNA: TGTGCCAGCAGCACGGACTTACGAGAGAGGAACACCATATATTTT. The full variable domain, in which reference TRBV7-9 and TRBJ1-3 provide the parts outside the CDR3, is DTGVSQNPRHKITKRGQNVTFRCDPISEHNRLYWYRQTLGQGPEFLTYFQNEAQLEKSRLLSDRFSAERPKGSFSTLEIQRTEQGDSAMYLCASSTDLRERNTIYFGEGSWLTVV.

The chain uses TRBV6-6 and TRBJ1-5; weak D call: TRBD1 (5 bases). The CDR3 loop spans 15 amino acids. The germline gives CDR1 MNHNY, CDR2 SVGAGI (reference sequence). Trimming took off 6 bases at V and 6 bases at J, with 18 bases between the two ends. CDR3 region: CASRPPGVVGQPQHF. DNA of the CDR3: TGTGCCAGCAGGCCGCCGGGGGTAGTCGGTCAGCCCCAGCATTTT.

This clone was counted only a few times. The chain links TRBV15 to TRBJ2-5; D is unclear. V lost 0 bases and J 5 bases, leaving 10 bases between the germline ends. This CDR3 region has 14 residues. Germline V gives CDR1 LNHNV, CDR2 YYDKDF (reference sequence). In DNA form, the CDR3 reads TGTGCCACCAGCAGAGACCGTGCGGACGAGACCCAGTACTTC. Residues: CATSRDRADETQYF.

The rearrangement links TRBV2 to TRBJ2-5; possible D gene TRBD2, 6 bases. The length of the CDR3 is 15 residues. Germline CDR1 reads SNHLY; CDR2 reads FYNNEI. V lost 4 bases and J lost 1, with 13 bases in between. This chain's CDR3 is CASSVGGQVQETQYF. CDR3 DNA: TGTGCCAGCAGTGTCGGGGGTCAGGTCCAAGAGACCCAGTACTTC.

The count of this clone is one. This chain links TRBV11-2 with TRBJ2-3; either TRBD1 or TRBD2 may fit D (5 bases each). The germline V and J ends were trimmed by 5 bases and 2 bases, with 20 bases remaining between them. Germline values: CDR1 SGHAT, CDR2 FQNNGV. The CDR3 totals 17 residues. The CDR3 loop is CASSPPWPGRDTDTQYF. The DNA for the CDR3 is TGTGCCAGCAGCCCCCCATGGCCGGGACGGGACACAGATACGCAGTATTTT.

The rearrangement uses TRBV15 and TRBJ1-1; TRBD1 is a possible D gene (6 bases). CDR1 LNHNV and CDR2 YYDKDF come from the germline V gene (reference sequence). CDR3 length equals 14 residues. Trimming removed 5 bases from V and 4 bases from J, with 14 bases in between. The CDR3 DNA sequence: TGTGCCACCAGCGCTCGACAGGTAGGCACTGAAGCTTTCTTT. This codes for CATSARQVGTEAFF.

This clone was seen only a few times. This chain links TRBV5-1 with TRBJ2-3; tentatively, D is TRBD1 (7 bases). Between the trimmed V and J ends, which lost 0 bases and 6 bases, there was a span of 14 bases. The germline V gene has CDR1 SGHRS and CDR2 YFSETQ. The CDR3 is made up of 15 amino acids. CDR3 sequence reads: CASSLAGGQYDTQYF. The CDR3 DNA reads TGCGCCAGCAGCTTGGCCGGGGGACAGTACGATACGCAGTATTTT.

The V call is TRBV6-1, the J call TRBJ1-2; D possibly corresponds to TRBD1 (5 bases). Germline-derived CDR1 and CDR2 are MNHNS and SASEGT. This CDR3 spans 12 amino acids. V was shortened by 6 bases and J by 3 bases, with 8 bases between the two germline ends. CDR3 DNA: TGTGCCAGCAGAGAGACAGACTATGGCTACACCTTC. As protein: CASRETDYGYTF.

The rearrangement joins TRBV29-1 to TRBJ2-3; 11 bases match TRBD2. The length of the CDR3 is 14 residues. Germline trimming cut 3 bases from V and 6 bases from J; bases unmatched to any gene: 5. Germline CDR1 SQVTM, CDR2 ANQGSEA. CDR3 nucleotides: TGCAGCGTTGAGACTAGCGGGATTTTGGATACGCAGTATTTT. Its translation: CSVETSGILDTQYF.

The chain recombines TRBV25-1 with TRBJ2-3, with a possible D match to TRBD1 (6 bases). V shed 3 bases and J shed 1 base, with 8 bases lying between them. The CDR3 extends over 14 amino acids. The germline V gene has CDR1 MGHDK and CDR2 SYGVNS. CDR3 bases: TGTGCCAGCAGTGATCCAGGGGGCACAGATACGCAGTATTTT. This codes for CASSDPGGTDTQYF.

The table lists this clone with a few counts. The CDR3 DNA reads as TGTGCCAGCAGCTTAGGGCAGGGGGCGTTACGCAACAATGAGCAGTTCTTC. Residues: CASSLGQGALRNNEQFF. V gene TRBV7-6 combines with J gene TRBJ2-1; 8 bases match TRBD1. Germline CDR1 and CDR2: SGHVS and FNYEAQ. The V segment lost 1 base and the J segment 5 bases; nucleotides outside the gene matches: 10. CDR3 length equals 17 residues.

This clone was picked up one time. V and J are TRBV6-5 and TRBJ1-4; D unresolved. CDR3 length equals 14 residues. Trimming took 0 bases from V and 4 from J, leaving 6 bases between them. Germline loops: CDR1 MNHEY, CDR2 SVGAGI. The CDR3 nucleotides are TGTGCCAGCAGTTACTCGGCGGTTAATGAAAAACTGTTTTTT. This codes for CASSYSAVNEKLFF.

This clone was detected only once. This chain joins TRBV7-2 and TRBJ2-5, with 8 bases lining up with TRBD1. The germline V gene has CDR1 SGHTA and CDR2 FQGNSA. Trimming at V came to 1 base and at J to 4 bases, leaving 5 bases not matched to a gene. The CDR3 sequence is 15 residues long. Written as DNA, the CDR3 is TGTGCCAGCAGCTTAGACGGACAGGGCCTAGAGACCCAGTACTTC. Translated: CASSLDGQGLETQYF.

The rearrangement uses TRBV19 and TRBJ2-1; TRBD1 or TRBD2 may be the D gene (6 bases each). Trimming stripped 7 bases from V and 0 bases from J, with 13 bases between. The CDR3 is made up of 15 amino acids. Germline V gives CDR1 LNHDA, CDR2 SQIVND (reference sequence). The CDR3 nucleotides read TGTGCCAGTACCCAAAGGGGGGTCTCCTACAATGAGCAGTTCTTC. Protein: CASTQRGVSYNEQFF.

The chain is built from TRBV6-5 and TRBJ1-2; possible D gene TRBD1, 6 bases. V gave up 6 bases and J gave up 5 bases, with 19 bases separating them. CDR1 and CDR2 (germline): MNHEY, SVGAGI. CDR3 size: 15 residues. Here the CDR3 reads CASRAAGQGSYGYTF. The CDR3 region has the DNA TGTGCCAGCAGGGCGGCCGGGCAGGGGAGTTATGGCTACACCTTC.

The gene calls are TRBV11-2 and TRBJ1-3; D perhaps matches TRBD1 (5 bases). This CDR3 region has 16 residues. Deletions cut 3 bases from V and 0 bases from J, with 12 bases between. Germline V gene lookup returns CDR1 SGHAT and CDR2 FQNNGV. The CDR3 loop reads CASSFFRAPSGNTIYF. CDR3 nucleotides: TGTGCCAGCAGCTTTTTCAGGGCCCCCTCTGGAAACACCATATATTTT.

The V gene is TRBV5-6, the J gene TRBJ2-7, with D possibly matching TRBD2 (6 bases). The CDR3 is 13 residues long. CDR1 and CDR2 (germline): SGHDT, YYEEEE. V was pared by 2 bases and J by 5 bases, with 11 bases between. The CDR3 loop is CASSFWGVHEQYF. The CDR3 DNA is TGTGCCAGCAGCTTTTGGGGGGTCCACGAGCAGTACTTC.

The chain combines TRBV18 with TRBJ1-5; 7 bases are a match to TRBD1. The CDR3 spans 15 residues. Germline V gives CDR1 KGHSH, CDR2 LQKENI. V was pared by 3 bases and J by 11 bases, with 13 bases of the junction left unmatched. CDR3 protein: CASSPAQTGELAQHF. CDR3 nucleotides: TGTGCCAGCTCACCCGCACAAACAGGGGAATTGGCCCAGCATTTT.

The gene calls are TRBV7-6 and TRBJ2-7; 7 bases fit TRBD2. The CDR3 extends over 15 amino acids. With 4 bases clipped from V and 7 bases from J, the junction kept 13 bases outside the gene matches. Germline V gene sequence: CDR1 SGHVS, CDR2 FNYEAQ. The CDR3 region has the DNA TGTGCCAGCAGCTCCCAATTGGGGGGGTCAGAAGAGCAGTACTTC. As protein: CASSSQLGGSEEQYF. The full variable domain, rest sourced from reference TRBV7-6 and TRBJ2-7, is GAGVSQSPRYKVTKRGQDVALRCDPISGHVSLYWYRQALGQGPEFLTYFNYEAQQDKSGLPNDRFSAERPEGSISTLTIQRTEQRDSAMYRCASSSQLGGSEEQYFGPGTRLTVT.